This T cell receptor beta chain appears in the sequencing data of a study of breast tumors, draining lymph nodes, adjacent tissues. By share of the sample, this clonotype is medium-sized. Its antigen is still unknown. Study observations and caveats: Most tumor T cells seemingly derive from lymph node, then expand in tumor.

The CDR3 extends over 14 amino acids. J was trimmed by 6 bases and V by 3 bases; bases with no gene match: 6. CDR1 DFQATT and CDR2 SNEGSKA come from the germline V gene (reference sequence). TCRdb processed the multiplex PCR reads anew with MiXCR; each CDR3 protein has one entry. The data contain around 22,000 distinct CDR3 sequences, about two thirds of them singletons. Sample: tumor-adjacent breast tissue. V and J are TRBV20-1 and TRBJ1-5; 9 nucleotides line up with TRBD1. The receptor comes from a female donor with breast cancer. Some clones in this sample may be carry-over from other donors' samples. CDR3 bases: TGCAGTGCTAGCCGGGGACAGGGAACTCAGCCCCAGCATTTT. Protein product: CSASRGQGTQPQHF.